The 22 T cell receptor beta chains below all came from one sample that was sequenced in a study of blood T cell repertoires in COVID-19. Produced via immunoSEQ multiplex PCR; TCRdb's table is partial and in-frame only. The repertoire holds 95,000 to 100,000 clones, with 85% as singletons. Sequencing was done on a sample of peripheral blood. These receptors all come from a woman aged 70-85 years with active or convalescent COVID-19.

This chain uses TRBV28 with TRBJ1-5; D gene unclear. CDR1 MDHEN and CDR2 SYDVKM come from the germline V gene. This CDR3 has 13 residues. V gave up 7 bases and J gave up 4 bases, with 11 bases separating them. In DNA, the CDR3 is TGTGCCAGCACTGGGCCGGGGAATCAGCCCCAGCATTTT. This gives the protein CASTGPGNQPQHF.

This clone was seen a handful of times. This chain connects TRBV5-1 to TRBJ1-1, with D maybe TRBD1 (6 bases). The CDR3 loop spans 14 amino acids. V lost 5 bases and J lost 5, with 16 bases in between. The germline V gene encodes CDR1 SGHRS and CDR2 YFSETQ. The CDR3, as DNA: TGCGCCAGCAGGCTTATCCCAGGGGATACTGAAGCTTTCTTT. Protein product: CASRLIPGDTEAFF. The entire variable domain, with the rest obtained from reference TRBV5-1 and TRBJ1-1, is as follows: KAGVTQTPRYLIKTRGQQVTLSCSPISGHRSVSWYQQTPGQGLQFLFEYFSETQRNKGNFPGRFSGRQFSNSRSEMNVSTLELGDSALYLCASRLIPGDTEAFFGQGTRLTVV.

The sample holds a few counts of this clone. V usage is TRBV2 and J usage is TRBJ1-4; D perhaps matches TRBD1 (6 bases). The CDR3 consists of 15 residues. Trimming shortened V by 4 bases and J by 0 bases, and 9 bases separated the two germline ends. CDR1 is SNHLY and CDR2 is FYNNEI in the germline V gene. The CDR3 is CASSGGGTTNEKLFF. The CDR3 DNA reads TGTGCCAGCAGTGGAGGGGGTACAACTAATGAAAAACTGTTTTTT.

The rearrangement joins TRBV27 to TRBJ2-7; 10 bases match TRBD1. V shed 6 bases and J 0 bases; nucleotides not matched to a gene: 11. Looked up from germline, CDR1 is MNHEY and CDR2 is SMNVEV (reference sequence). The CDR3 is made up of 17 amino acids. CDR3 bases: TGTGCCAGCAGAACCGGGACAGGGGCCCCAAACTCCTACGAGCAGTACTTC. It translates to CASRTGTGAPNSYEQYF.

J is TRBJ2-2 and V is TRBV15; no definite D call. The V and J ends lost 7 bases and 8 bases respectively, with 14 bases between them. This CDR3 has 13 residues. The germline V gene has CDR1 LNHNV and CDR2 YYDKDF (reference sequence). The CDR3 here is CATTPEWAGELFF. DNA for the CDR3: TGTGCCACCACTCCAGAATGGGCTGGGGAGCTGTTTTTT.

The rearrangement joins TRBV10-1 to TRBJ2-3; D uncertain. V dropped 6 bases and J dropped 0 bases, with 13 bases sitting between them. This CDR3 comprises 15 residues. Germline values: CDR1 WNHNN, CDR2 SYGVQD (reference sequence). For the CDR3, the DNA is TGCGCCAGCAGCGCTAAAGCGTCTAGCACAGATACGCAGTATTTT. Its translation: CASSAKASSTDTQYF.

The V and J genes are TRBV7-9 and TRBJ1-5; D gene uncertain. The CDR3 spans 15 residues. The V end was cut by 5 bases, the J end by 1 base, with 12 bases between. Germline assignment: CDR1 SEHNR and CDR2 FQNEAQ (reference sequence). For the CDR3, the DNA is TGTGCCAGCAGCGGGCGGACGGGAAGCAATCAGCCCCAGCATTTT. It translates to CASSGRTGSNQPQHF.

The chain employs TRBV18 and TRBJ2-7, with D possibly being TRBD1 (6 bases). This CDR3 region has 16 residues. V lost 3 bases, J lost 0 bases, and 15 bases lay in between. The germline CDR1 and CDR2 sequences are KGHSH and LQKENI. CDR3 amino acids: CASSPGYRVSSYEQYF. CDR3 DNA sequence: TGTGCCAGCTCACCGGGTTACAGGGTAAGCTCCTACGAGCAGTACTTC.

The V gene is TRBV5-1, the J gene TRBJ2-7, with 7 bases fitting TRBD1. Germline V lookup: CDR1 SGHRS, CDR2 YFSETQ. V shed 2 bases, J shed 2 bases, and the junction held 7 bases outside the gene matches. CDR3 length equals 15 residues. Here the CDR3 reads CASSFTTGFAYEQYF. The CDR3 DNA sequence: TGCGCCAGCAGCTTTACGACAGGGTTTGCCTACGAGCAGTACTTC.

This clone has more than one count but fewer than ten. The rearrangement uses TRBV27 and TRBJ1-2, with TRBD1 identical over 9 bases. J was trimmed by 4 bases and V by 5 bases; bases with no gene match: 8. Germline lookup yields CDR1 MNHEY and CDR2 SMNVEV (reference sequence). The CDR3 is 15 residues long. CDR3: CASSKQGATVYGYTF. DNA of the CDR3: TGTGCCAGCAGTAAACAGGGGGCGACTGTCTATGGCTACACCTTC.

This chain links TRBV28 with TRBJ1-5; 10 bases are shared with TRBD1. V lost 1 base to trimming and J lost 2 bases; unmatched junction nucleotides: 2. The CDR3 has 16 amino acids. Germline CDR1 and CDR2: MDHEN and SYDVKM. Here the CDR3 reads CASSLLGTGGNQPQHF. DNA of the CDR3: TGTGCCAGCAGTTTATTAGGGACAGGGGGCAATCAGCCCCAGCATTTT. The whole variable domain, remainder taken from reference TRBV28 and TRBJ1-5, is DVKVTQSSRYLVKRTGEKVFLECVQDMDHENMFWYRQDPGLGLRLIYFSYDVKMKEKGDIPEGYSVSREKKERFSLILESASTNQTSMYLCASSLLGTGGNQPQHFGDGTRLSIL.

The V and J genes are TRBV19 and TRBJ1-5; 7 nucleotides align to TRBD1. The CDR3 has 15 amino acids. Germline CDR1 and CDR2: LNHDA and SQIVND (reference sequence). V shed 5 bases, J shed 3 bases, and the junction held 7 bases outside the gene matches. As DNA, the CDR3 is TGTGCCAGTAGTTACAGGGGAGCCGCCAATCAGCCCCAGCATTTT. It specifies CASSYRGAANQPQHF. Looking up the rest from reference TRBV19 and TRBJ1-5 gives the full variable domain: DGGITQSPKYLFRKEGQNVTLSCEQNLNHDAMYWYRQDPGQGLRLIYYSQIVNDFQKGDIAEGYSVSREKKESFPLTVTSAQKNPTAFYLCASSYRGAANQPQHFGDGTRLSIL.

This clone has more than one count but fewer than ten. The CDR3 protein is CASSLVGPTFGNTIYF. The CDR3 nucleotides read TGCGCCAGCAGCTTGGTTGGTCCGACTTTTGGAAACACCATATATTTT. This chain joins TRBV5-1 and TRBJ1-3; D unresolved. The CDR3 loop spans 16 amino acids. Trimming took off 0 bases at V and 3 bases at J, with 13 bases between the two ends. Per the germline V gene, CDR1 is SGHRS and CDR2 is YFSETQ.

The chain recombines TRBV6-1 with TRBJ2-4; tentative D call: TRBD2 (6 bases). The germline V gene has CDR1 MNHNS and CDR2 SASEGT. The V end was cut by 3 bases, the J end by 0 bases, with 9 bases between. The CDR3 spans 15 residues. Here the CDR3 DNA reads TGTGCCAGCAGTGACCTGGGACTAGCCAAAAACATTCAGTACTTC. Translation gives CASSDLGLAKNIQYF.

CDR3 sequence reads: CASTTGQVLNEQFF. DNA of the CDR3: TGTGCCAGCACGACGGGACAGGTTCTCAATGAGCAGTTCTTC. The rearrangement uses TRBV28 and TRBJ2-1; the match to TRBD1 covers 8 bases. CDR3 length equals 14 residues. Germline trimming cut 7 bases from V and 6 bases from J; bases unmatched to any gene: 8. The germline V gene encodes CDR1 MDHEN and CDR2 SYDVKM.

The chain joins TRBV7-2 to TRBJ2-1; possible D gene TRBD1, 7 bases. V dropped 0 bases and J dropped 7 bases, with 19 bases sitting between them. There are 17 residues in the CDR3. The germline CDR1 and CDR2 sequences are SGHTA and FQGNSA. The CDR3 loop reads CASSLAGAGGMINEQFF. The CDR3 DNA reads TGTGCCAGCAGCTTAGCCGGGGCAGGGGGGATGATAAATGAGCAGTTCTTC. Combining the CDR3 with reference TRBV7-2 and TRBJ2-1 gives the whole variable domain GAGVSQSPSNKVTEKGKDVELRCDPISGHTALYWYRQSLGQGLEFLIYFQGNSAPDKSGLPSDRFSAERTGGSVSTLTIQRTQQEDSAVYLCASSLAGAGGMINEQFFGPGTRLTVL.

The J gene is TRBJ2-2, the V gene TRBV3-1 (or the pseudogene TRBV3-2); 7 nucleotides align to TRBD2. Trimming cost V 1 base and J 11 bases; bases outside gene matches: 4. CDR1 and CDR2 (germline): LGHDT, YNNKEL (reference sequence). The CDR3 spans 13 residues. CDR3 loop: CASSQGGGGELFF. The CDR3 coding sequence is TGTGCCAGCAGCCAAGGGGGGGGTGGAGAGCTGTTTTTT.

The CDR3 sequence: CASPSILHRVLGQPQHF. CDR3 nucleotides: TGCGCCAGCCCTTCTATACTGCACAGGGTCTTAGGTCAGCCCCAGCATTTT. The chain combines TRBV5-1 with TRBJ1-5; maybe TRBD1 (6 bases). V was cut by 7 bases and J by 6 bases, with 26 bases left in between. The CDR3 runs 17 residues. The germline V gene has CDR1 SGHRS and CDR2 YFSETQ.

V and J are TRBV4-2 and TRBJ2-1, with D possibly matching TRBD1 (5 bases). This CDR3 contains 14 residues. Trimming shortened V by 8 bases and J by 6 bases, and 17 bases separated the two germline ends. CDR1 and CDR2 (germline): LGHNA, YNFKEQ. Here the CDR3 DNA reads TGTGCCAGCGGCCCTGGCAGGGCCAGCAATGAGCAGTTCTTC. Residues: CASGPGRASNEQFF.

This chain uses TRBV28 with TRBJ1-2, with 9 bases lining up with TRBD1. The CDR3 loop spans 12 amino acids. The V gene end was trimmed by 11 bases and the J gene end by 8 bases; junction bases not matched to a gene: 9. CDR1 and CDR2 from the germline V gene are MDHEN and SYDVKM. The DNA for the CDR3 is TGTGCCCTGGACAGGGGTAGAGAGGGCTACACCTTC. Translating it yields CALDRGREGYTF.

The DNA for the CDR3 is TGTGCCAGCAGCTTAGGATGGCGGGAATCCGAGCAGTACTTC. It is translated as CASSLGWRESEQYF. The chain carries TRBV7-2 and TRBJ2-7; possibly TRBD2 for D (6 bases). The CDR3 loop spans 14 amino acids. Germline V gene lookup returns CDR1 SGHTA and CDR2 FQGNSA. Trimming took off 1 base at V and 6 bases at J, with 13 bases between the two ends.

The J gene is TRBJ2-5, the V gene TRBV5-1, with 9 bases lining up with TRBD2. The CDR3 sequence is 15 residues long. V shed 5 bases, J shed 0 bases, and the junction held 5 bases outside the gene matches. Germline CDR1 and CDR2: SGHRS and YFSETQ. The CDR3 loop reads CASRRGGVDQETQYF. The CDR3 DNA reads as TGCGCCAGCAGGCGCGGGGGGGTGGACCAAGAGACCCAGTACTTC.